This T cell receptor beta chain was captured by sequencing in a study of T cells in Graves' hyperthyroidism and ophthalmopathy. This CDR3 has 14 amino acids. With 0 bases removed from V and 5 bases from J, the gap between germline ends came to 10 bases. Looked up from germline, CDR1 is LNHNV and CDR2 is YYDKDF (reference sequence). TCR beta CDR3 regions were amplified from RNA transcripts. TCR CDR3 regions were first amplified by RT-PCR with HTBI primers. TCRdb called the multiplex PCR reads again in MiXCR, with one record for every CDR3 protein. The top ten clones hold 30% of a sample with approximately 260,000 distinct CDR3 sequences, around 15% of them seen once.

Sequences were obtained from blood. The sequence was collected from a woman aged 45-65 years with Graves' hyperthyroidism that later progressed to Graves' ophthalmopathy. The V call is TRBV15, the J call TRBJ2-5, with a weak D call TRBD2 (5 bases). The CDR3 DNA sequence: TGTGCCACCAGCAGAGAGGGAGTCAAGGAGACCCAGTACTTC. Translated: CATSREGVKETQYF.